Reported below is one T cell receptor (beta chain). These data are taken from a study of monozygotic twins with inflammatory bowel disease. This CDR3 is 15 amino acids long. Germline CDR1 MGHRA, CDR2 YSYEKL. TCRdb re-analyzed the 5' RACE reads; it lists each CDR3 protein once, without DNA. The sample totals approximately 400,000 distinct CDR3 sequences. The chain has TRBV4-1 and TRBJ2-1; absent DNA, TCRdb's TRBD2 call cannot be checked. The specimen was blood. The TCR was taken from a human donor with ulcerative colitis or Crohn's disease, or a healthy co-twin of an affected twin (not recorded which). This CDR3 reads CASSHFPAGSFKQFF.